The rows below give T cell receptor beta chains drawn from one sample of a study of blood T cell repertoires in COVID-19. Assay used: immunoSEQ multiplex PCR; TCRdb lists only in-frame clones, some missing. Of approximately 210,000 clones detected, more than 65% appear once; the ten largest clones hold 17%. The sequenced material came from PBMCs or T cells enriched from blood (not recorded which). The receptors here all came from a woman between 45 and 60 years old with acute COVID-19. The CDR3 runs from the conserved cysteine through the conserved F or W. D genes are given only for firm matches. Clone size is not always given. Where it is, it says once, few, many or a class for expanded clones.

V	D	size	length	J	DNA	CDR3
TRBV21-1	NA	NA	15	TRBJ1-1	TGTGCCAGCAGCGGCCCCGGGACAGGGGTCACTGAAGCTTTCTTT	CASSGPGTGVTEAFF
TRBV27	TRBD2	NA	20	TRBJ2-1	TGTGCCAGCAGTTCGAGGTACGGGACTAGCGGGATGCCTTGGGGGAATGAGCAGTTCTTC	CASSSRYGTSGMPWGNEQFF
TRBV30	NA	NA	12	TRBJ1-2	TGTGCCTGGAGTGCGGGAAGCTATGGCTACACCTTC	CAWSAGSYGYTF
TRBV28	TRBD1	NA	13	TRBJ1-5	TGTGCCAGCACCTCGGACAGGGGTCAGCCCCAGCATTTT	CASTSDRGQPQHF
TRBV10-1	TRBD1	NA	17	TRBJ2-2	TGCGCCAGCAGTGGACCGGGACAGGGGGTGATCACCGGGGAGCTGTTTTTT	CASSGPGQGVITGELFF
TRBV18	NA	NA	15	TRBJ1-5	TGTGCCAGCTCCGCAGGGAATATTGGCAATCAGCCCCAGCATTTT	CASSAGNIGNQPQHF
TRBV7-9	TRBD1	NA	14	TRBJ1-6	TGTGCCAGCAGCTGGGGACAGGGAGCTTCACCCCTCCACTTT	CASSWGQGASPLHF
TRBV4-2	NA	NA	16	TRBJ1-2	TGTGCCAGCAGCCAAGATTGGTCAGGGAGGGGGTATGGCTACACCTTC	CASSQDWSGRGYGYTF
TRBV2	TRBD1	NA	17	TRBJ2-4	TGTGCCAGCAGTGAAGCCCTTATAAGACAGGGGAAAAACATTCAGTACTTC	CASSEALIRQGKNIQYF
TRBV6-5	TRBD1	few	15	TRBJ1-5	TGTGCCACCCGACACGACAGGGGCTACAATCAGCCCCAGCATTTT	CATRHDRGYNQPQHF
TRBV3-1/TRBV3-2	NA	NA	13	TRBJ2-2	TGTGCCAGCAGCCACTCCTATACCGGGGAGCTGTTTTTT	CASSHSYTGELFF
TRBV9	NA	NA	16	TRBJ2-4	TGTGCCAGCAGCGTCACCGGGACTTTAGCCAAAAACATTCAGTACTTC	CASSVTGTLAKNIQYF
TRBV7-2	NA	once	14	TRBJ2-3	TGTGCTTCCAGGCCGGGACTCAGCACAGATACGCAGTATTTT	CASRPGLSTDTQYF
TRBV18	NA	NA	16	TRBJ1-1	TGTGCCAGCTCATCGCCCCCTGAGGCTAGGAACACTGAAGCTTTCTTT	CASSSPPEARNTEAFF
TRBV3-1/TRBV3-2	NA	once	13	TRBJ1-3	TGTGCCAGCAGCGGACACTCTGGAAACACCATATATTTT	CASSGHSGNTIYF
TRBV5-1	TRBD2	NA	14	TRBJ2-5	TGCGCCAGCAGCCGGACTAGTTCCTCGGAGACCCAGTACTTC	CASSRTSSSETQYF
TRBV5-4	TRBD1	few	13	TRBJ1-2	TGTGCCAGCAGCTTACAGGGGGCCTATGGCTACACCTTC	CASSLQGAYGYTF
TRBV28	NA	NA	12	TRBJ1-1	TGTGCCAGCAGCACTAACAGGGCTGAAGCTTTCTTT	CASSTNRAEAFF
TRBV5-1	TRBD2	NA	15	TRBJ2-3	TGCGCCAGCAGCTTGAGCGGGGACCCCTCAGATACGCAGTATTTT	CASSLSGDPSDTQYF
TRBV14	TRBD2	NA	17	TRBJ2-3	TGTGCCAGCAGCCATGCGCGGGGGGTTCGGTCCCTTGATACGCAGTATTTT	CASSHARGVRSLDTQYF
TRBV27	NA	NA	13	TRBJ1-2	TGTGCCAGCAGTATGGGACATGGGACGGGCTACACCTTC	CASSMGHGTGYTF
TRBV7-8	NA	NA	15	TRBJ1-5	TGTGCCAGCAGCTTACAGGGAGGGGGGAATCAGCCCCAGCATTTT	CASSLQGGGNQPQHF
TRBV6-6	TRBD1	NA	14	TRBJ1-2	TGTGCCAGCAGTCCTCCGACAGGGGCCTATGGCTACACCTTC	CASSPPTGAYGYTF
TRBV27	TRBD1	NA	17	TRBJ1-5	TGTGCCAGCAGTCCCGGACAGGGGGGCTTTGGCAATCAGCCCCAGCATTTT	CASSPGQGGFGNQPQHF
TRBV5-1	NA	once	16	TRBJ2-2	TGCGCCAGCAGCTTGGTCGCGGGGCCGAACACCGGGGAGCTGTTTTTT	CASSLVAGPNTGELFF
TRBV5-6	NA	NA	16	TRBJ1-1	TGTGCCAGCAGCCCCCCTTGGGGGCGGATGAACACTGAAGCTTTCTTT	CASSPPWGRMNTEAFF
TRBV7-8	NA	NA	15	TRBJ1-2	TGTGCCAGCAGCTTAGAAGAGGGGGTTTTCTATGGCTACACCTTC	CASSLEEGVFYGYTF
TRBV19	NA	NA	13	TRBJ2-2	TGTGCCAGTTCGAACAGCCTCATCGGGGAGCTGTTTTTT	CASSNSLIGELFF
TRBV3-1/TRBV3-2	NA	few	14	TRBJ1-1	TGTGCCAGCAGCGCAACAGGGTTGTCGGGTGAAGCTTTCTTT	CASSATGLSGEAFF
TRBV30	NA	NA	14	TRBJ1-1	TGTGCCTGGAGGTGGTTGCGAGGGGGCACTGAAGCTTTCTTT	CAWRWLRGGTEAFF
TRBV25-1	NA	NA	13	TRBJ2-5	TGTGCCAGCATGGGGCATCACCAAGAGACCCAGTACTTC	CASMGHHQETQYF
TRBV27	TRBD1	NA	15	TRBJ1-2	TGTGCCAGCAGTTTTATATCAGGGGGTTCCTATGGCTACACCTTC	CASSFISGGSYGYTF
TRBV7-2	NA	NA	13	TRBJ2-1	TGTGCCAGCAACTTCCTCAGGGTAGATGAGCAGTTCTTC	CASNFLRVDEQFF
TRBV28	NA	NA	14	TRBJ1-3	TGTGCCAGCAACAGGGTTGGTTCTGGAAACACCATATATTTT	CASNRVGSGNTIYF
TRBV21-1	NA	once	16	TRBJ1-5	TGTGCCAGCAGCAAAGCGCAGCAGGGTAGCAATCAGCCCCAGCATTTT	CASSKAQQGSNQPQHF
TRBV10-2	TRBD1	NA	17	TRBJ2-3	TGCGCCAGCAGTGAAGGATCAGGGACAGGGGTCACAGATACGCAGTATTTT	CASSEGSGTGVTDTQYF
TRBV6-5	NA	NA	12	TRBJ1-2	TGTGCCAGCAACCAACGGGGGTATGGCTACACCTTC	CASNQRGYGYTF
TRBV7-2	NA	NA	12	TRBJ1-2	TGTGCCAGCAGCAGACAGAGCTATGGCTACACCTTC	CASSRQSYGYTF
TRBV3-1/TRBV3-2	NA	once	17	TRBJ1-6	TGTGCCAGCAGCCCTCCCCCGACTCAGGGTGAGAATTCACCCCTCCACTTT	CASSPPPTQGENSPLHF
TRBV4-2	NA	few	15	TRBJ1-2	TGTGCCAGCAGCCAAGGGGGACGGGGGGCAATTGGCTACACCTTC	CASSQGGRGAIGYTF
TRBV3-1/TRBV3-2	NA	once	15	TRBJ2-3	TGTGCCAGCAGCCCCATACCCAGAAGCACAGATACGCAGTATTTT	CASSPIPRSTDTQYF
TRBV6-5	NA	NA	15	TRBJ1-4	TGTGCCAGCAGTTACGCGCGGGGAAGTAATGAAAAACTGTTTTTT	CASSYARGSNEKLFF
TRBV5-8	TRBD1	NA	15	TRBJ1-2	TGTGCCAGCAGCTTGGGGGACAGGGGCTACTATGGCTACACCTTC	CASSLGDRGYYGYTF
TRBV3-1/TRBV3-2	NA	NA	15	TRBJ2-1	TGTGCCAGCAGCCAAGGGGCAGGGGTGGCGATTGAGCAGTTCTTC	CASSQGAGVAIEQFF
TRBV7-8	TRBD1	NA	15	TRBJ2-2	TGTGCCAGCAGCAAGCGACAGGGGGAGACCGGGGAGCTGTTTTTT	CASSKRQGETGELFF
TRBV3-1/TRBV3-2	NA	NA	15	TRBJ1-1	TGTGCCAGCAGCCAAGGGGAGACACCAAACACTGAAGCTTTCTTT	CASSQGETPNTEAFF
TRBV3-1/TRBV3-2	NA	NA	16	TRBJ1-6	TGTGCCAGCAGCCAAGCTAGGGCAGGGGCGCTTTCACCCCTCCACTTT	CASSQARAGALSPLHF
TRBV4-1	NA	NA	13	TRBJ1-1	TGCGCCAGCAGCCATTACAGGGATGCTGAAGCTTTCTTT	CASSHYRDAEAFF
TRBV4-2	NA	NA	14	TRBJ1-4	TGTGCCAGCAGCTCTGGGGGGGGGTACGAAAAACTGTTTTTT	CASSSGGGYEKLFF
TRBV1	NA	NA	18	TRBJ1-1	TGCACCAGCAGCCGGTCCGGGGGGCCTTCTCCCATGAACACTGAAGCTTTCTTT	CTSSRSGGPSPMNTEAFF
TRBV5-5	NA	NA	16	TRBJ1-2	TGTGCCAGCAGCCTGGGGGGGACAAGCCGTTTCTATGGCTACACCTTC	CASSLGGTSRFYGYTF
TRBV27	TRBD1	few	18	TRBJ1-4	TGTGCCAGCAGTTTAAGGGGGCCTCTATTTGCAACTAATGAAAAACTGTTTTTT	CASSLRGPLFATNEKLFF
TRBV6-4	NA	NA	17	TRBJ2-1	TGTGCCAGCAGTGACTCGAGCGGAACCTTCTCCTACAATGAGCAGTTCTTC	CASSDSSGTFSYNEQFF
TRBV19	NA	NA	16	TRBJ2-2	TGTGCCACGACCGACCCTGGCGGGGCCGTCACCGGGGAGCTGTTTTTT	CATTDPGGAVTGELFF